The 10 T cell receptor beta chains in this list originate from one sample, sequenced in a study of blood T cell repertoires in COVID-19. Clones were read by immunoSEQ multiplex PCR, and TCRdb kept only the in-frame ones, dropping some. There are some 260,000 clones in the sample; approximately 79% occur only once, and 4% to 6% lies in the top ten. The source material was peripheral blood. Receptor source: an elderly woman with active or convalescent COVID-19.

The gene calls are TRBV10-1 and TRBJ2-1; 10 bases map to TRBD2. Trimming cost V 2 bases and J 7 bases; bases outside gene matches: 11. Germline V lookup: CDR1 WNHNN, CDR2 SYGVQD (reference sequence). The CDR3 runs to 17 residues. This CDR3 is CASSEGQRGGLDNEQFF. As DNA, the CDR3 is TGCGCCAGCAGTGAGGGCCAGCGGGGGGGCCTTGATAATGAGCAGTTCTTC.

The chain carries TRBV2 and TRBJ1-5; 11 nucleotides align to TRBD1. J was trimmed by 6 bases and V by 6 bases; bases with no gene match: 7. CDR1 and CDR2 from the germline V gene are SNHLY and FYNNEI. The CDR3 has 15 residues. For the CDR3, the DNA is TGTGCCAGCAGGGATGGACAGGGGGCATCTCAGCCCCAGCATTTT. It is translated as CASRDGQGASQPQHF.

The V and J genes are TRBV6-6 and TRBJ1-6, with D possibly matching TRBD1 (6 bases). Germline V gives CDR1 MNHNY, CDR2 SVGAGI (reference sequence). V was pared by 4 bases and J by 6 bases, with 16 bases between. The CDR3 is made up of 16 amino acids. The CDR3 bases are TGTGCCAGCAGTTTTCCTCCAACAGGGCGTAATTCACCCCTCCACTTT. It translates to CASSFPPTGRNSPLHF.

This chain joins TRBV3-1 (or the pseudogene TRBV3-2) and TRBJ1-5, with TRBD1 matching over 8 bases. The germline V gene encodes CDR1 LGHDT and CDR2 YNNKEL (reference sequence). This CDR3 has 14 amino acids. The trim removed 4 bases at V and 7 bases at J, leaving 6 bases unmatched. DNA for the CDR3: TGTGCCAGCAGCCGCTCAGGGGGCAGCCAGCCCCAGCATTTT. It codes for CASSRSGGSQPQHF.

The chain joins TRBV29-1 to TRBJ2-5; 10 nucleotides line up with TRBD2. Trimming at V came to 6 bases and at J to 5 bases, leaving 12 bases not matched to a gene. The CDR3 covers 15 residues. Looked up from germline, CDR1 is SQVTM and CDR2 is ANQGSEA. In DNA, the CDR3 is TGCAGCGTGGTAGCGGGGGGATCCGCATCTGAGACCCAGTACTTC. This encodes CSVVAGGSASETQYF.

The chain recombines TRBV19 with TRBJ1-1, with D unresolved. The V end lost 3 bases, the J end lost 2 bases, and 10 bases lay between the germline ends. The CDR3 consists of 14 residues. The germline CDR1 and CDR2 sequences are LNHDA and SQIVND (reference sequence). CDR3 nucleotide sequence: TGTGCCAGTAGTATTCCCGGGATTAACACTGAAGCTTTCTTT. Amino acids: CASSIPGINTEAFF. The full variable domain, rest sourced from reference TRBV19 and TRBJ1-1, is DGGITQSPKYLFRKEGQNVTLSCEQNLNHDAMYWYRQDPGQGLRLIYYSQIVNDFQKGDIAEGYSVSREKKESFPLTVTSAQKNPTAFYLCASSIPGINTEAFFGQGTRLTVV.

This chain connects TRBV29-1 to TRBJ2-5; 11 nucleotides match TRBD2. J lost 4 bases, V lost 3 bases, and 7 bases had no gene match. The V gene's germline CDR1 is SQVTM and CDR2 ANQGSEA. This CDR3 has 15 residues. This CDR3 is CSVEGSGGAPETQYF. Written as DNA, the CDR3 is TGCAGCGTTGAGGGTAGCGGGGGGGCCCCAGAGACCCAGTACTTC.

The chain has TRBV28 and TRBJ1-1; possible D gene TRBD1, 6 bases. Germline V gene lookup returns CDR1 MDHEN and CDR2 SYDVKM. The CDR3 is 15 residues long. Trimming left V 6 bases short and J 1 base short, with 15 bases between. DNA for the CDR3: TGTGCCAGCAGACCACCGGGACAACGGAACACTGAAGCTTTCTTT. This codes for CASRPPGQRNTEAFF.

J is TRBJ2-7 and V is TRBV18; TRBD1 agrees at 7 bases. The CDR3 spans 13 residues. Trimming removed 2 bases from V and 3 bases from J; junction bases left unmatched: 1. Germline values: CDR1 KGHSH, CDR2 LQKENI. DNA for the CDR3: TGTGCCAGCTCACCAAGACAGGGCTACGAGCAGTACTTC. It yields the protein CASSPRQGYEQYF.

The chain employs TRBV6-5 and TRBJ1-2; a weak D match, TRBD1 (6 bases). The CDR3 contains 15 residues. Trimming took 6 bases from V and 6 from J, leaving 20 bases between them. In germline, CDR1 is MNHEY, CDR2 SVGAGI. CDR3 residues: CASRNRVAPVDGYTF. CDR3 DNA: TGTGCCAGCAGGAACAGGGTTGCACCGGTCGATGGCTACACCTTC.